The T cell receptor beta chain under discussion was sequenced for a study of blood T cell repertoires in COVID-19. Background on the study: COVID-19 samples, acute and convalescent, were from the United States, Italy and Spain. T cells, B-cell-depleted T cells, or PBMCs provided the cDNA or gDNA that served as material.

Per the original data handling: Nucleated cell number was recorded as an estimate derived from reference gene primer amplification. The table came from immunoSEQ multiplex PCR; TCRdb's copy has only in-frame clones and leaves some out. V and J calls and clone size come straight from that table; D and trimming were deduced from the DNA. The table has more than 110,000 clones, more than 65% seen once. Germline loops: CDR1 KGHSH, CDR2 LQKENI. Trimming shortened V by 6 bases and J by 4 bases, and 12 bases separated the two germline ends. The CDR3 spans 13 residues. The chain has TRBV18 and TRBJ1-1; D unclear. Sequences were obtained from peripheral blood. The origin of this receptor is a woman aged 55-70 years with acute or convalescent COVID-19. The DNA of the CDR3 is TGTGCCAGCTCTACCCTCGAGGGCACTGAAGCTTTCTTT. Translation gives CASSTLEGTEAFF.